These 26 T cell receptor beta chains originate from one sample sequenced in a study of early T cells in non-severe SARS-CoV-2 infection. MiXCR, applied by TCRdb to the 5' RACE reads, yields one record per CDR3 protein. This sample has about 39,000 distinct CDR3 sequences, with around 7% found just once. Sequenced: whole blood. The source is an adult who was a healthcare worker with PCR-confirmed SARS-CoV-2 infection or an uninfected control (not recorded which).

The rearrangement links TRBV2 to TRBJ2-7; D tentatively reads TRBD1 or TRBD2 (6 bases each). The CDR3 has 16 residues. Germline V lookup: CDR1 SNHLY, CDR2 FYNNEI. V was trimmed by 7 bases and J by 2 bases, leaving 21 bases between them. The CDR3 reads CASTPKSIGGTYEQYF. Here the CDR3 DNA reads TGTGCCAGCACCCCAAAGAGTATAGGGGGGACCTACGAGCAGTACTTC.

The chain combines TRBV5-5 with TRBJ2-1; TRBD1 is a possible D gene (5 bases). Germline CDR1 is SGHKS and CDR2 is YYEKEE (reference sequence). V was shortened by 5 bases and J by 9 bases, with 12 bases between the two germline ends. The CDR3 has 12 residues. The CDR3 nucleotides read TGTGCCAGCAGTACTGACAGAGCTGAGCAGTTCTTC. Protein product: CASSTDRAEQFF.

This clonotype was counted many times. CDR3: CASNGNTGELFF. The CDR3 DNA reads TGCGCCAGCAATGGGAACACCGGGGAGCTGTTTTTT. The chain uses TRBV5-1 and TRBJ2-2; D unresolved. From germline, CDR1 is SGHRS and CDR2 YFSETQ. Between the trimmed V and J ends, which lost 6 bases and 1 base, there was a span of 4 bases. The length of the CDR3 is 12 residues.

This clonotype was observed many times. The V and J genes are TRBV15 and TRBJ1-1, with no clear D. The CDR3 is 14 residues long. CDR1 and CDR2 (germline): LNHNV, YYDKDF (reference sequence). The V and J ends lost 0 bases and 6 bases respectively, with 11 bases between them. CDR3 nucleotide sequence: TGTGCCACCAGCAGAGACATGTTAAGCCCTGAAGCTTTCTTT. Translating gives CATSRDMLSPEAFF.

V usage is TRBV5-5 and J usage is TRBJ1-2; D uncertain. V lost 3 bases to trimming and J lost 8 bases, with 11 bases between them. This CDR3 contains 12 residues. Germline V gene sequence: CDR1 SGHKS, CDR2 YYEKEE (reference sequence). CDR3 bases: TGTGCCAGCAGCTGGTCTATGGAAGGCTACACCTTC. The encoded protein is CASSWSMEGYTF.

This chain links TRBV12-5 with TRBJ2-7; TRBD1 agrees at 8 bases. Germline CDR1 reads LGHNT; CDR2 reads FRNRAP. Trimming at V came to 6 bases and at J to 4 bases, leaving 2 bases not matched to a gene. CDR3 size: 12 residues. CDR3 region: CASGQGAYEQYF. CDR3 nucleotide sequence: TGTGCTAGTGGCCAGGGGGCTTACGAGCAGTACTTC. The full variable domain, completed using reference TRBV12-5 and TRBJ2-7, is DARVTQTPRHKVTEMGQEVTMRCQPILGHNTVFWYRQTMMQGLELLAYFRNRAPLDDSGMPKDRFSAEMPDATLATLKIQPSEPRDSAVYFCASGQGAYEQYFGPGTRLTVT.

This clonotype has just a few counts. The V and J genes are TRBV2 and TRBJ1-5, with a weak D call TRBD1 (6 bases). Germline loops: CDR1 SNHLY, CDR2 FYNNEI. V was pared by 0 bases and J by 11 bases, with 17 bases between. The CDR3 covers 15 residues. Written as DNA, the CDR3 is TGTGCCAGCAGTGAAGCGGGGGACACCCATCCGGCCCAGCATTTT. Translating it yields CASSEAGDTHPAQHF.

The V and J genes are TRBV5-1 and TRBJ1-1; unclear D gene. Germline V gene data show CDR1 as SGHRS and CDR2 as YFSETQ. The CDR3 has 14 amino acids. Trimming removed 0 bases at V and 1 base at J, with 7 bases between. CDR3 protein: CASSLGPKNTEAFF. The CDR3 nucleotides read TGCGCCAGCAGCTTGGGTCCGAAGAACACTGAAGCTTTCTTT. Looking up the rest from reference TRBV5-1 and TRBJ1-1 gives the full variable domain: KAGVTQTPRYLIKTRGQQVTLSCSPISGHRSVSWYQQTPGQGLQFLFEYFSETQRNKGNFPGRFSGRQFSNSRSEMNVSTLELGDSALYLCASSLGPKNTEAFFGQGTRLTVV.

This clonotype has ten or more counts. The chain is built from TRBV6-6 and TRBJ2-7, with D possibly being TRBD1 (6 bases). Trimming shortened V by 6 bases and J by 3 bases, and 9 bases separated the two germline ends. Germline V CDR1 and CDR2: MNHNY, SVGAGI (reference sequence). The CDR3 spans 12 residues. CDR3 protein: CASSPGHYEQYF. DNA of the CDR3: TGTGCCAGCAGCCCGGGACACTACGAGCAGTACTTC.

This clonotype has only a few counts. The chain has TRBV5-4 and TRBJ2-7, with D uncertain. The CDR3 covers 14 residues. V dropped 4 bases and J dropped 2 bases, with 13 bases sitting between them. Germline CDR1 SGHNT, CDR2 YYREEE (reference sequence). The CDR3 nucleotides are TGTGCCAGCAGCAGTTTGGCTGGACCCTACGAGCAGTACTTC. Its protein is CASSSLAGPYEQYF.

To note about this clonotype: Since a much larger clone is just one base distant, this may be a read error. The J gene is TRBJ1-6, the V gene TRBV18; D perhaps matches TRBD1 (6 bases). Germline loops: CDR1 KGHSH, CDR2 LQKENI. The CDR3 sequence is 16 residues long. CDR3 sequence (DNA): TGTGCCCGCTCGCCGGACAGCAAGAACTATAATTCACCCCTCCACTTT. Protein sequence: CARSPDSKNYNSPLHF.

The chain combines TRBV18 with TRBJ1-4; D not resolved. The CDR3 is 15 residues long. Germline-derived CDR1 and CDR2 are KGHSH and LQKENI. The V gene lost 4 bases and the J gene lost 8 bases, with 17 bases spanning the gap. CDR3 amino acids: CASSLAGTSGEKLFF. The CDR3 DNA reads TGTGCCAGCTCACTCGCGGGTACCTCTGGAGAAAAACTGTTTTTT.

The J gene is TRBJ2-3, the V gene TRBV12-3 or TRBV12-4; 8 bases match TRBD1. V shed 6 bases, J shed 0 bases, and the junction held 5 bases outside the gene matches. This CDR3 contains 15 residues. The CDR3 DNA follows: TGTGCCAGCAGCTGGGACAGGACTAGCACAGATACGCAGTATTTT. This codes for CASSWDRTSTDTQYF.

The sample holds many counts of this clonotype. The V and J genes are TRBV7-2 and TRBJ2-7; possible D gene TRBD2, 7 bases. V was shortened by 3 bases and J by 3 bases, with 15 bases between the two germline ends. The CDR3 consists of 15 residues. CDR1 is SGHTA and CDR2 is FQGNSA in the germline V gene. The CDR3 bases are TGTGCCAGCAGCTTTGGGGGGGCGCGCCGCTACGAGCAGTACTTC. Its translation: CASSFGGARRYEQYF.

This clonotype was recorded many times. J is TRBJ2-7 and V is TRBV29-1; no firm D call. The CDR3 extends over 12 amino acids. V was trimmed by 7 bases and J by 1 base, leaving 11 bases between them. CDR1 is SQVTM and CDR2 is ANQGSEA in the germline V gene. The CDR3 is CSADDGSYEQYF. Here the CDR3 DNA reads TGCAGCGCTGATGACGGTTCCTACGAGCAGTACTTC.

This clonotype was seen ten or more times. J is TRBJ2-7 and V is TRBV12-3 or TRBV12-4; no clear D gene. V was cut by 7 bases and J by 6 bases, with 19 bases left in between. There are 14 residues in the CDR3. The CDR3 coding sequence is TGTGCCAGCAAACCCCCCGGGCCCGTGGGCGAGCAGTACTTC. As protein: CASKPPGPVGEQYF.

This clonotype was detected a few times. The V gene is TRBV29-1, the J gene TRBJ2-5; 10 bases are a match to TRBD2. This CDR3 comprises 16 residues. Germline V gene data show CDR1 as SQVTM and CDR2 as ANQGSEA. Losses at the gene ends were 3 bases for V and 4 bases for J; bases not matched to a gene: 11. The DNA of the CDR3 is TGCAGCGTTGATTTATGGGAGCGGGGGGGCCGAGAGACCCAGTACTTC. This translates into CSVDLWERGGRETQYF.

This clonotype has a handful of counts. The chain has TRBV7-8 and TRBJ1-2, with TRBD1 identical over 7 bases. CDR1 and CDR2 from the germline V gene are SGHVS and FQNEAQ. Unmatched junction bases numbered 12, after V lost 4 bases and J lost 4 bases. The CDR3 runs 16 residues. The CDR3 protein is CASSSGPPTGIYGYTF. The CDR3 bases are TGTGCCAGCAGCTCGGGGCCCCCGACAGGGATCTATGGCTACACCTTC.

This clonotype was counted ten times or more. The chain recombines TRBV10-2 with TRBJ2-7, with D tentatively TRBD2 (5 bases). Germline V lookup: CDR1 WSHSY, CDR2 SAAADI. The CDR3 loop spans 15 amino acids. V shed 0 bases and J shed 3 bases, with 12 bases lying between them. The CDR3 region is CASSESRVVGYEQYF. The CDR3 DNA follows: TGCGCCAGCAGTGAGTCGAGGGTGGTAGGCTACGAGCAGTACTTC.

In its sample, this clonotype was seen a few times. The rearrangement joins TRBV13 to TRBJ2-2; D uncertain. The ends were cut back, 6 bases at V and 6 bases at J, with 8 bases in the middle. The CDR3 extends over 12 amino acids. CDR1 and CDR2 (germline): PRHDT, FYEKMQ (reference sequence). The CDR3 here is CASRELPGELFF. In DNA, the CDR3 is TGTGCCAGCAGGGAGCTCCCCGGGGAGCTGTTTTTT.

This clonotype was seen more than once but under ten times. J is TRBJ2-6 and V is TRBV29-1; no definite D call. Germline-derived CDR1 and CDR2 are SQVTM and ANQGSEA. V was pared by 3 bases and J by 1 base, with 7 bases between. This CDR3 region has 14 residues. DNA of the CDR3: TGCAGCGTTGATTCCTTGTCTGGGGCCAACGTCCTGACTTTC. Translating it yields CSVDSLSGANVLTF.

This clonotype was observed many times. The gene calls are TRBV6-1 and TRBJ2-7; 9 nucleotides align to TRBD1. This CDR3 is 14 amino acids long. Germline loops: CDR1 MNHNS, CDR2 SASEGT. Germline trimming cut 5 bases from V and 3 bases from J; bases unmatched to any gene: 5. Here the CDR3 DNA reads TGTGCCAGCAGTTTAGACAGGGGGATCTACGAGCAGTACTTC. Translated: CASSLDRGIYEQYF.

The V gene is TRBV27, the J gene TRBJ1-2; maybe TRBD1 (5 bases). The germline CDR1 and CDR2 sequences are MNHEY and SMNVEV (reference sequence). Trimming left V 2 bases short and J 8 bases short, with 9 bases between. The CDR3 totals 12 residues. The CDR3 DNA is TGTGCCAGCAGTTTACCGGGGCGCGGCTACACCTTC. Translated: CASSLPGRGYTF.

The chain combines TRBV7-2 with TRBJ2-5, with 7 bases matching TRBD1. CDR1 is SGHTA and CDR2 is FQGNSA in the germline V gene. With V trimmed by 2 bases and J by 4 bases, 7 bases remained unmatched. CDR3 length: 15 residues. This CDR3 is CASSLIYRGPETQYF. The CDR3, as DNA: TGTGCCAGCAGCTTAATTTACAGGGGTCCAGAGACCCAGTACTTC.

The rearrangement joins TRBV5-5 to TRBJ1-6; 8 nucleotides line up with TRBD1. The CDR3 spans 15 residues. Trimming at V came to 0 bases and at J to 10 bases, leaving 6 bases not matched to a gene. Germline V gives CDR1 SGHKS, CDR2 YYEKEE (reference sequence). CDR3 DNA: TGTGCCAGCAGCTTGGGTCAGGGGGCACGCTCACCCCTCCACTTT. This sequence encodes CASSLGQGARSPLHF. The full variable domain, with the rest looked up from reference TRBV5-5 and TRBJ1-6, is DAGVTQSPTHLIKTRGQQVTLRCSPISGHKSVSWYQQVLGQGPQFIFQYYEKEERGRGNFPDRFSARQFPNYSSELNVNALLLGDSALYLCASSLGQGARSPLHFGNGTRLTVT.

In this sample, this clonotype turned up a few times. J is TRBJ2-5 and V is TRBV12-3 or TRBV12-4; D remains ambiguous. This CDR3 comprises 13 residues. The V end lost 3 bases, the J end lost 0 bases, and 5 bases lay between the germline ends. CDR3 protein: CASSLNYQETQYF. The CDR3 bases are TGTGCCAGCAGTTTGAACTACCAAGAGACCCAGTACTTC.